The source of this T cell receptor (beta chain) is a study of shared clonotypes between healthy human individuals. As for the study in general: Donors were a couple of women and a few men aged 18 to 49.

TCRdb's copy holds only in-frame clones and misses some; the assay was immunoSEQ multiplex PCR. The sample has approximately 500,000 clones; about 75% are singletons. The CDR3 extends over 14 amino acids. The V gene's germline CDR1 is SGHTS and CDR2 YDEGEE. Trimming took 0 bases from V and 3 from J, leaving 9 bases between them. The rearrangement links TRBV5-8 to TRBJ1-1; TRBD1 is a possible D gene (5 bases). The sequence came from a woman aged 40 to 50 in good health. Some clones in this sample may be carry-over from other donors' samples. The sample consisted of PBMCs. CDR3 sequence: CASSLGQGYTEAFF. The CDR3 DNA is TGTGCCAGCAGCTTGGGGCAGGGTTACACTGAAGCTTTCTTT.